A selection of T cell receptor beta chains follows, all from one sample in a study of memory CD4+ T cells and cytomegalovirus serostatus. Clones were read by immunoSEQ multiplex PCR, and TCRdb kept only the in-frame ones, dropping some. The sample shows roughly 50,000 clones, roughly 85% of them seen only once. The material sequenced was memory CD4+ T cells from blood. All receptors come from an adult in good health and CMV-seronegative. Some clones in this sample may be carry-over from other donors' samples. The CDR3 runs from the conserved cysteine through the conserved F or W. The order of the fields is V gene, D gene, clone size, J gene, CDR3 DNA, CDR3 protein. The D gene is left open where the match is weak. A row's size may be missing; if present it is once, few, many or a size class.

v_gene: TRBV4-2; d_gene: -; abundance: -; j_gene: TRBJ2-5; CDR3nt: TGTGCCAGCCGGGGGGACAAGAGGAGCCAAGAGACCCAGTACTTC; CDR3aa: CASRGDKRSQETQYF
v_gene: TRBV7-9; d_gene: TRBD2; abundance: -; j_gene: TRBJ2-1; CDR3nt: TGTGCCAGCAGCTGGGGTGGACTAGCAAGCAGTATCAATGAGCAGTTCTTC; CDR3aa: CASSWGGLASSINEQFF
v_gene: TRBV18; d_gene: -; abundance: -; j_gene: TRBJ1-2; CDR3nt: TGTGCCAGCTCACCACCGTCCCGGCAGGGATACGGCTACACCTTC; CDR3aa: CASSPPSRQGYGYTF
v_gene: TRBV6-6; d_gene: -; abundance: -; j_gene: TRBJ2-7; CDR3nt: TGTGCCAGCAGTTCCCGAGGAAACACCTACGAGCAGTACTTC; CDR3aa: CASSSRGNTYEQYF
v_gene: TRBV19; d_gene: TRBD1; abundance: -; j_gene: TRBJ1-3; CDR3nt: TGTGCCAGTAGTGCGAGACAGGGTTTCTCTGGAAACACCATATATTTT; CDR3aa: CASSARQGFSGNTIYF
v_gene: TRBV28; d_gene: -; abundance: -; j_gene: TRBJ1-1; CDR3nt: TGTGCCAGCAGTTTCACCGACGGCACTGAAGCTTTCTTT; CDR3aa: CASSFTDGTEAFF
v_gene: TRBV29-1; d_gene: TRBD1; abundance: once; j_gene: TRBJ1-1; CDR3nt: TGCAGCGTCGTTCCTCCGGGACAGGGGAACACTGAAGCTTTCTTT; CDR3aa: CSVVPPGQGNTEAFF
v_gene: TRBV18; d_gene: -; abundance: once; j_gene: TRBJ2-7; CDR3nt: TGTGCCAGCTCACCACGAGTCCCCGGGGATTCCTACGAGCAGTACTTC; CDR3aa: CASSPRVPGDSYEQYF
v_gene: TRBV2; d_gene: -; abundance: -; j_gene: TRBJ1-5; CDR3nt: TGTGCCAGCTCGGGGGACCTCAATCAGCCCCAGCATTTT; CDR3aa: CASSGDLNQPQHF
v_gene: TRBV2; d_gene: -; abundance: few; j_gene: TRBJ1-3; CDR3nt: TGTGCCAGCAGTGAAGGGAGGGCGATCTCTGGAAACACCATATATTTT; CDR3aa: CASSEGRAISGNTIYF
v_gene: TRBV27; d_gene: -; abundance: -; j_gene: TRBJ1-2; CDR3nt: TGTGCCAGCAGTTATGGTCGGGGGGCGGATGGCTACACCTTC; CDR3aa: CASSYGRGADGYTF
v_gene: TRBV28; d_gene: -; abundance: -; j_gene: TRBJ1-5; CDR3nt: TGTGCCAGCAGCATCTACGGGGCCCCAACGAGCAATCAGCCCCAGCATTTT; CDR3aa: CASSIYGAPTSNQPQHF
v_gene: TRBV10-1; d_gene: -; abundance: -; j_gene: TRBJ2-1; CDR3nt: TGCGCCAGCAGCGACCCCGGAGTCGTAGAATCGGATGAGCAGTTCTTC; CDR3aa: CASSDPGVVESDEQFF
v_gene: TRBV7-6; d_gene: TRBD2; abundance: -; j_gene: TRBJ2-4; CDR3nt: TGTGCCAGCAGCCCACTTGCCGAACTAGCGGGGAGGAGGGGGAACATTCAGTACTTC; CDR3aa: CASSPLAELAGRRGNIQYF
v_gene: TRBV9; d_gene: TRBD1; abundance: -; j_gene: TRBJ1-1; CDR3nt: TGTGCCAGCAGCGCAGGGACAGGAAGGGTAGACACTGAAGCTTTCTTT; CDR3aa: CASSAGTGRVDTEAFF
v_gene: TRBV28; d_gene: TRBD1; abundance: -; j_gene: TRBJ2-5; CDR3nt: TGTGCCAGCAGTTTAAACAGGGGGCAGGGTAGCGAAGCCCAGTACTTC; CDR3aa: CASSLNRGQGSEAQYF
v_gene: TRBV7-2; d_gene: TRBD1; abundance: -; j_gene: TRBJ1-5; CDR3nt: TGTGCCAGCAGCTTAGACATTGGGCAGGGGGCAGGCAATCAGCCCCAGCATTTT; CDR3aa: CASSLDIGQGAGNQPQHF
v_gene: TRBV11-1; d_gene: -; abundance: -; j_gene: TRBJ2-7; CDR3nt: TGTGCCAGCAGCTTGGCCGGAGAGCAGTACTTC; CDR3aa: CASSLAGEQYF
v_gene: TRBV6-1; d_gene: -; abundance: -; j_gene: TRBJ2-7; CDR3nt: TGTGCCAGCAGTGAAGGGGGACGCCTCTCCTACGAGCAGTACTTC; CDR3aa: CASSEGGRLSYEQYF
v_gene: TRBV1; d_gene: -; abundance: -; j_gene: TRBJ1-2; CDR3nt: TGCACCAGCAGCCAAGATCGGAGTGGCTATCTGGGGGAGGGCTACACCTTC; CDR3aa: CTSSQDRSGYLGEGYTF
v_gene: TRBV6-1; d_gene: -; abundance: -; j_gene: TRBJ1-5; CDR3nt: TGTGCCAGTGGGGACTCTCACGGGACCAATCAGCCCCAGCATTTT; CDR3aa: CASGDSHGTNQPQHF
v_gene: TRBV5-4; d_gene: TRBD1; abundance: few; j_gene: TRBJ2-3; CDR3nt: TGTGCCAGCAGCTTGGACAGGGGATTCACAGATACGCAGTATTTT; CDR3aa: CASSLDRGFTDTQYF
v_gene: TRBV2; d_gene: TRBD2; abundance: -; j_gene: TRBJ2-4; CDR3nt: TGTGCCAGCAGAGCTGGACTAGCGGGAGGCAAAAACATTCAGTACTTC; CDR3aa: CASRAGLAGGKNIQYF
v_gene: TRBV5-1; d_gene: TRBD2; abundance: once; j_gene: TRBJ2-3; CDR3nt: TGCGCCAGCAGCGCTCGACTAGCGGGAGCGGATACGCAGTATTTT; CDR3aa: CASSARLAGADTQYF
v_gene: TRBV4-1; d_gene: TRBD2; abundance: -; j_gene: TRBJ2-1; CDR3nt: TGCGCCAGCAGCCAAGATGGTCTGCGGCGGGAGTATGAGCAGTTCTTC; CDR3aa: CASSQDGLRREYEQFF
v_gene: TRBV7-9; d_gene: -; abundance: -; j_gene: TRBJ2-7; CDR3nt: TGTGCCAGCAGCCCGGGACTTATCTACGAGCAGTACTTC; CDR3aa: CASSPGLIYEQYF
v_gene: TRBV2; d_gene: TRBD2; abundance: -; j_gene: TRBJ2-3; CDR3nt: TGTGCCAGCATCCGGACTAGCGGGAGCCGCACAGATACGCAGTATTTT; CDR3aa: CASIRTSGSRTDTQYF
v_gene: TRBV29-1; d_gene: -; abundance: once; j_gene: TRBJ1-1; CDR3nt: TGCAGCGGAGGGCCGGGACACCATGAAGCTTTCTTT; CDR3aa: CSGGPGHHEAFF
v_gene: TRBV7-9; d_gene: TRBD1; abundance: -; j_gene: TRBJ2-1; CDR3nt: TGTGCCAGCAGCCTCCCGGACAGGGTAGGTGAGCAGTTCTTC; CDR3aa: CASSLPDRVGEQFF
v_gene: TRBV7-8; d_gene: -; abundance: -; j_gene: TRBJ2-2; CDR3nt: TGTGCCAGCAGCATCCGGGACGGTGCGTCCGGGGAGCTGTTTTTT; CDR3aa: CASSIRDGASGELFF